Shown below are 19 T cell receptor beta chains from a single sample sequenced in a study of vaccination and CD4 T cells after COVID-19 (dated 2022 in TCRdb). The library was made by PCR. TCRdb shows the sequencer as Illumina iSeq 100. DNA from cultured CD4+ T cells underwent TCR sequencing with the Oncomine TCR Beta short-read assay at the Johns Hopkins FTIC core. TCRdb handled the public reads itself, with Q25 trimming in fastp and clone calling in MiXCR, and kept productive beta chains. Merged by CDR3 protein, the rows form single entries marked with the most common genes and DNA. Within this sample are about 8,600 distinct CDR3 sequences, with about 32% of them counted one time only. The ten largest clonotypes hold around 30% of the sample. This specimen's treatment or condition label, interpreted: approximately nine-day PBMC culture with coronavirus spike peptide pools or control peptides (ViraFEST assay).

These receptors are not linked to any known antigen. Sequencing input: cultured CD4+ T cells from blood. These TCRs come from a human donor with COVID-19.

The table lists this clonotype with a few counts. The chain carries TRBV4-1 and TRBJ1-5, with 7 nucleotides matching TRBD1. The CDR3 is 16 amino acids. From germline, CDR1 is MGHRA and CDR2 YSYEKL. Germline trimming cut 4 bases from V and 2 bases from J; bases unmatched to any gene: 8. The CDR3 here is CASSRSIDRGNQPQHF. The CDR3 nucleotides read TGCGCCAGCAGCCGTTCGATAGACAGGGGCAATCAGCCCCAGCATTTT.

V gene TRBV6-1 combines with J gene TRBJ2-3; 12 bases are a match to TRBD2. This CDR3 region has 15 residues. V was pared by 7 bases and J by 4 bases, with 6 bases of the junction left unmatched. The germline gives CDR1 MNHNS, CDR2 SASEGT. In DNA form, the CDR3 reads TGTGCCAGCACCCGGACTAGCGGGGTGCCAGATACGCAGTATTTT. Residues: CASTRTSGVPDTQYF.

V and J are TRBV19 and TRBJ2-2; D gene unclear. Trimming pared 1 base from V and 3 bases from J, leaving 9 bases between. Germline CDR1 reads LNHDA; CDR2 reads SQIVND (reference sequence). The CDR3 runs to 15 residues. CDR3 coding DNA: TGTGCCAGTAGTATAGGGGTTTGGGACACCGGGGAGCTGTTTTTT. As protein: CASSIGVWDTGELFF.

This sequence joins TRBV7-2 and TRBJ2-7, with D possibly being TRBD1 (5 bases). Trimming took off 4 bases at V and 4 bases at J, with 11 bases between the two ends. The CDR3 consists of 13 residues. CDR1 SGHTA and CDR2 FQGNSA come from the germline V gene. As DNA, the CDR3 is TGTGCCAGCAGCTATATCCAGGGTTACGAGCAGTACTTC. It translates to CASSYIQGYEQYF.

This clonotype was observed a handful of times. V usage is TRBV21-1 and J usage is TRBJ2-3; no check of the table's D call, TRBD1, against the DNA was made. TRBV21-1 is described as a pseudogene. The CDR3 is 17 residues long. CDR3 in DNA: TGTGCCAGCAGCAATGGGGCAGGGGATCGCTTCACAGATACGCAGTATTTT. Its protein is CASSNGAGDRFTDTQYF.

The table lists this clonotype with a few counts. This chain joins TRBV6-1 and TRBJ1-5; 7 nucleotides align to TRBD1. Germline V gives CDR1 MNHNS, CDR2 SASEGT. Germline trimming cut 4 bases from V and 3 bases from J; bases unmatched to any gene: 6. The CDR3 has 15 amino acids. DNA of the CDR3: TGTGCCAGCAGTGTCACCCAGGGGGACAATCAGCCCCAGCATTTT. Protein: CASSVTQGDNQPQHF.

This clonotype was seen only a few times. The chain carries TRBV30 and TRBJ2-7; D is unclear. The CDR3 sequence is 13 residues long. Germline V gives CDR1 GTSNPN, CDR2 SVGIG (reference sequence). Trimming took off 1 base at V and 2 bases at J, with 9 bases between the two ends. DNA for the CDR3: TGTGCCTGGAGTGAAGGCTTCACCTACGAGCAGTACTTC. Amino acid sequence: CAWSEGFTYEQYF.

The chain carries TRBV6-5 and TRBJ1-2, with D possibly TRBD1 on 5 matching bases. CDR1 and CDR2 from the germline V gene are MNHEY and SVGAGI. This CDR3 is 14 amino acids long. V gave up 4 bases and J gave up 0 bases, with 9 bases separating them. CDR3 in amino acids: CASSSAGTNYGYTF. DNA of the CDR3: TGTGCCAGCAGTTCAGCAGGGACTAACTATGGCTACACCTTC.

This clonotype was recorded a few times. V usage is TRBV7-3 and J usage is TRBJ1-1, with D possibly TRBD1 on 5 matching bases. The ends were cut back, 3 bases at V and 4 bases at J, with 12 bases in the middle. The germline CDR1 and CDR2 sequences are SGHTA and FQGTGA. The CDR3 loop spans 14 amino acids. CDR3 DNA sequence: TGTGCCAGCAGCTTGCGGGGCTTGGGCACTGAAGCTTTCTTT. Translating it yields CASSLRGLGTEAFF. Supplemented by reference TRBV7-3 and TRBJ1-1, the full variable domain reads GAGVSQTPSNKVTEKGKYVELRCDPISGHTALYWYRQSLGQGPEFLIYFQGTGAADDSGLPNDRFFAVRPEGSVSTLKIQRTERGDSAVYLCASSLRGLGTEAFFGQGTRLTVV.

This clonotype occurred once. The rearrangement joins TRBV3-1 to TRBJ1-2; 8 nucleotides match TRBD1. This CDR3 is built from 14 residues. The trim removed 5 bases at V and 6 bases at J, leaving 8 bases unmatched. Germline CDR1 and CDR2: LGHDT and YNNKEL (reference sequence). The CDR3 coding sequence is TGTGCCAGCAGCTCAAATGCAGGGGGCAATGGCTACACCTTC. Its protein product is CASSSNAGGNGYTF.

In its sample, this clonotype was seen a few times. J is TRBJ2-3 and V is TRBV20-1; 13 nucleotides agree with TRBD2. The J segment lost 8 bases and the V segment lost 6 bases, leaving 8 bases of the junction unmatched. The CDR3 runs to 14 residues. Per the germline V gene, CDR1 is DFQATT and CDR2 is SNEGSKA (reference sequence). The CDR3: CSAPTSGGFSTQYF. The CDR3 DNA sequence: TGCAGTGCGCCGACTAGCGGGGGGTTCAGTACGCAGTATTTT.

CDR3 bases: TGTGCCACCAGTTGGGAGGGGACAGATACGCAGTATTTT. Protein sequence: CATSWEGTDTQYF. The chain couples TRBV24-1 to TRBJ2-3; 7 nucleotides line up with TRBD2. V was clipped by 6 bases and J by 3 bases; unmatched bases: 2. This CDR3 contains 13 residues. Looked up from germline, CDR1 is KGHDR and CDR2 is SFDVKD.

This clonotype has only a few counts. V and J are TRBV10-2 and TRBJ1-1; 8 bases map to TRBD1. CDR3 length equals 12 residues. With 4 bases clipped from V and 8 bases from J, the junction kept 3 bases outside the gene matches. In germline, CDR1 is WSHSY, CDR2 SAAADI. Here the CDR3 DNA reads TGCGCCAGCAGTGCTGGACAGGGCGAAGCTTTCTTT. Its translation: CASSAGQGEAFF.

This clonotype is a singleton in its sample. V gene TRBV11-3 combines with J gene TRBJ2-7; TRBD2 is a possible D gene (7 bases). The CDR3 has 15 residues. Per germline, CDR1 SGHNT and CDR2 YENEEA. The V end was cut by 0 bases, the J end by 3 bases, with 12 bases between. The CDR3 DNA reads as TGTGCCAGCAGCTTAGATCGGGGGGCCGTCTACGAGCAGTACTTC. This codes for CASSLDRGAVYEQYF.

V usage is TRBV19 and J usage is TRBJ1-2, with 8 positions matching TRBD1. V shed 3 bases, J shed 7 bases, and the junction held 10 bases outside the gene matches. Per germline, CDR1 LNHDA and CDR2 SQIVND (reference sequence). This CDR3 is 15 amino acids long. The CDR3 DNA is TGTGCCAGTAGTATCCGGACAGGGCGTTTGACTGGCTACACCTTC. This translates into CASSIRTGRLTGYTF.

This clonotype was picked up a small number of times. The CDR3 region is CASRGEETQYF. CDR3 nucleotide sequence: TGTGCCAGCCGGGGGGAAGAGACCCAGTACTTC. The V and J genes are TRBV2 and TRBJ2-5; TRBD2 agrees at 7 bases. The V gene's germline CDR1 is SNHLY and CDR2 FYNNEI. Trimming removed 8 bases from V and 3 bases from J; junction bases left unmatched: 0. The CDR3 consists of 11 residues. Full variable domain (remainder filled in from reference TRBV2 and TRBJ2-5): EPEVTQTPSHQVTQMGQEVILRCVPISNHLYFYWYRQILGQKVEFLVSFYNNEISEKSEIFDDQFSVERPDGSNFTLKIRSTKLEDSAMYFCASRGEETQYFGPGTRLLVL.

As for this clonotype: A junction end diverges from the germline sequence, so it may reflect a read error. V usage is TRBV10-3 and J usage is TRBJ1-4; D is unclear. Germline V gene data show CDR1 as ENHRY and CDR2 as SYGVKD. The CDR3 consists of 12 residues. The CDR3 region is CASSTTNEKLFF. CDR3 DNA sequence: TGTGCCAGCAGTACAACTAATGAAAAACTGTTTTTT.

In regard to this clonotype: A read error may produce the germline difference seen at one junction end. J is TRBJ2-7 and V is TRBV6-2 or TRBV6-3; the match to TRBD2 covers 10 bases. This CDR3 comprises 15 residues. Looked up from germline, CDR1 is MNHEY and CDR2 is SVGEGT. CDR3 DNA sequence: TGTACCAGCAGCTCCCCCAGCGGGGGGGCGGTTGAGCAGTACTTC. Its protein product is CTSSSPSGGAVEQYF.

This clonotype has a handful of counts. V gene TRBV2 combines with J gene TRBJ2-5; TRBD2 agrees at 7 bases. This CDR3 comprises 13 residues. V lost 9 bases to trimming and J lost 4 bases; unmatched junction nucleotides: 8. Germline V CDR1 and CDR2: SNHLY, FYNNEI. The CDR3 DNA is TGTGCCAGTACGGGGGGACCCGGAGAGACCCAGTACTTC. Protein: CASTGGPGETQYF.